The 17 T cell receptor beta chains below were found in one sample sequenced in a study (dated by TCRdb to between 2014 and 2017). Tregs were isolated as CD4+CD25+CD127-/low cells. The library relied on 5' RACE. The reads were generated on an Illumina MiSeq. TCRdb reran the public reads through fastp at Q25 and MiXCR, keeping productive beta chains. Rows with one shared CDR3 protein collapse into an entry with the most common genes and DNA. Within this sample are 46,000 or so distinct CDR3 sequences, with roughly 23% of them counted one time only. 3.5% to 4.5% of the sample rests with the top ten. The material sequenced was Tregs sorted from a lymph node. Receptors originate from a female donor with breast cancer.

Worth noting for this clonotype: A much more abundant neighbour one base away suggests this may be a read error. The rearrangement links TRBV6-2 or TRBV6-3 to TRBJ2-5; 8 nucleotides line up with TRBD1. The CDR3 length is 15 residues. Germline CDR1 reads MNHEY; CDR2 reads SVGEGT. The V and J ends lost 4 bases and 7 bases, in that order; junction bases with no gene match: 11. CDR3 region: CASSLGQVWGVTQYF. The CDR3 bases are TGTGCCAGCAGTTTGGGACAGGTATGGGGAGTGACCCAGTACTTC.

This clonotype has ten or more counts. CDR3 DNA: TGCGCCAGCAGCCAAACCCGCCTTGGACAGGGGATCGACACCGGGGAGCTGTTTTTT. Translated, it gives CASSQTRLGQGIDTGELFF. The V and J genes are TRBV4-1 and TRBJ2-2, with 9 bases lining up with TRBD1. Looked up from germline, CDR1 is MGHRA and CDR2 is YSYEKL. This CDR3 has 19 amino acids. V lost 2 bases, J lost 3 bases, and 13 bases stayed unmatched.

This clonotype has a count of ten or more. CDR3 region: CASSAGGPIIDNEQFF. CDR3 nucleotides: TGTGCCAGCAGCGCCGGGGGACCAATAATTGACAATGAGCAGTTCTTC. The rearrangement links TRBV5-6 to TRBJ2-1; D perhaps matches TRBD2 (6 bases). This CDR3 has 16 residues. V gave up 4 bases and J gave up 5 bases, with 19 bases separating them. Germline CDR1 and CDR2: SGHDT and YYEEEE.

A word on this clonotype: Because the CDR3 is missing its conserved closing phenylalanine or tryptophan, this is likely a read error. The chain couples TRBV7-9 to TRBJ2-2, with 13 nucleotides matching TRBD2. V lost 3 bases and J lost 0; bases outside the gene matches: 1. Germline lookup yields CDR1 SEHNR and CDR2 FQNEAQ (reference sequence). The CDR3 is 17 amino acids. CDR3 sequence reads: CASSLTSGRPNTGELFL. The CDR3, as DNA: TGTGCCAGCAGCTTGACTAGCGGGAGGCCGAACACCGGGGAGCTGTTTCTT.

For this clonotype: The missing conserved phenylalanine or tryptophan at the end of this CDR3 makes a read error likely. This chain uses TRBV5-4 with TRBJ2-5, with no clear D. The CDR3 totals 13 residues. Per germline, CDR1 SGHNT and CDR2 YYREEE (reference sequence). The ends were cut back, 0 bases at V and 5 bases at J, with 8 bases in the middle. The CDR3 nucleotides are TGTGCCAGCAGCTTGGACCCGAGGGAGACCCAGTACTCC. The encoded protein is CASSLDPRETQYS.

This clonotype was counted only a few times. V and J are TRBV11-2 and TRBJ2-3; the D gene is possibly TRBD2 (5 bases). CDR3 length equals 15 residues. Germline V lookup: CDR1 SGHAT, CDR2 FQNNGV. V was shortened by 4 bases and J by 1 base, with 12 bases between the two germline ends. CDR3 region: CASSSAEVRTDTQYF. CDR3 DNA: TGTGCCAGCAGCTCAGCGGAAGTCCGCACAGATACGCAGTATTTT.

The chain couples TRBV5-1 to TRBJ2-1, with TRBD2 identical over 10 bases. The CDR3 covers 13 residues. The V segment lost 4 bases and the J segment 9 bases; nucleotides outside the gene matches: 4. In germline, CDR1 is SGHRS, CDR2 YFSETQ. CDR3 DNA sequence: TGCGCCAGCAGCGCCGGGACTAGCGTTGAGCAGTTCTTC. The encoded protein is CASSAGTSVEQFF. The full variable domain, with the rest looked up from reference TRBV5-1 and TRBJ2-1, is KAGVTQTPRYLIKTRGQQVTLSCSPISGHRSVSWYQQTPGQGLQFLFEYFSETQRNKGNFPGRFSGRQFSNSRSEMNVSTLELGDSALYLCASSAGTSVEQFFGPGTRLTVL.

This clonotype was observed many times. The V call is TRBV27, the J call TRBJ2-1; the match to TRBD2 covers 14 bases. This CDR3 has 16 amino acids. The germline gives CDR1 MNHEY, CDR2 SMNVEV (reference sequence). V was pared by 3 bases and J by 7 bases, with 5 bases of the junction left unmatched. This CDR3 is CASSLGTSGSRNEQFF. The DNA of the CDR3 is TGTGCCAGCAGTTTGGGGACTAGCGGGAGTCGAAATGAGCAGTTCTTC.

The chain joins TRBV27 to TRBJ2-3; 7 positions match TRBD2. The CDR3 is 14 amino acids. V was pared by 4 bases and J by 7 bases, with 8 bases of the junction left unmatched. Per the germline V gene, CDR1 is MNHEY and CDR2 is SMNVEV (reference sequence). CDR3 sequence reads: CASSYRTREYTQYF. The CDR3 DNA sequence: TGTGCCAGCAGTTACCGGACTAGGGAATATACGCAGTATTTT.

The chain employs TRBV9 and TRBJ2-4; no clear D gene. Trimming removed 0 bases from V and 6 bases from J, with 7 bases in between. The CDR3 covers 13 residues. The germline V gene has CDR1 SGDLS and CDR2 YYNGEE. The CDR3: CASSVEGGNIQYF. The CDR3 bases are TGTGCCAGCAGCGTAGAGGGCGGAAACATTCAGTACTTC.

This clonotype was picked up a small number of times. The chain recombines TRBV2 with TRBJ2-2, with D tentatively TRBD1 or TRBD2 (7 bases each). CDR1 and CDR2 from the germline V gene are SNHLY and FYNNEI. The CDR3 is made up of 17 amino acids. With 6 bases removed from V and 6 bases from J, the gap between germline ends came to 23 bases. CDR3 DNA: TGTGCCAGCAGAACGGACAGGACTAGAAAAAATCCCGGGGAGCTGTTTTTT. Protein sequence: CASRTDRTRKNPGELFF.

This clonotype is labeled as medium-sized. This rearrangement joins TRBV20-1 to TRBJ2-1, with D possibly called TRBD1 or TRBD2 (5 bases each). The germline CDR1 and CDR2 sequences are DFQATT and SNEGSKA (reference sequence). V was pared by 2 bases and J by 4 bases, with 15 bases between. The CDR3 consists of 15 residues. The CDR3 bases are TGCAGTGCTAGAATCCTGTGGGACCCTTACAATGAGCAGTTCTTC. This gives the protein CSARILWDPYNEQFF.

In the case of this clonotype: A much larger clone sits a single nucleotide away, making a read error possible. The genes are TRBV6-6 and TRBJ1-4; D might be TRBD1 (5 bases). Germline V gene sequence: CDR1 MNHNY, CDR2 SVGAGI (reference sequence). The length of the CDR3 is 14 residues. The CDR3 coding sequence is TGTGCCAGCAGTTATGTTTCAGGGAGCGAAAAACCGTTTTTT. Translation gives CASSYVSGSEKPFF.

On this clonotype: One base away lies a much larger clone, so this may be a sequencing read error. This sequence joins TRBV4-1 and TRBJ2-4; D ambiguous. The V and J ends lost 7 bases and 7 bases respectively, with 14 bases between them. Germline values: CDR1 MGHRA, CDR2 YSYEKL. The length of the CDR3 is 13 residues. The CDR3 sequence: CASTSNIGNIQYF. CDR3 in DNA: TGCGCCAGCACCAGCAACATAGGGAACATTCAGTACTTC.

This clonotype was counted a few times. The genes are TRBV18 and TRBJ2-5; D uncertain. This CDR3 contains 13 residues. Per the germline V gene, CDR1 is KGHSH and CDR2 is LQKENI. V lost 3 bases and J lost 5, with 10 bases in between. CDR3 sequence: CASSPRPLETQYF. The CDR3 DNA reads as TGTGCCAGCTCACCGCGACCGCTGGAGACCCAGTACTTC.

This clonotype was detected a few times. This chain connects TRBV30 to TRBJ1-4, with D possibly being TRBD1 (6 bases). The CDR3 has 13 residues. Germline V gene lookup returns CDR1 GTSNPN and CDR2 SVGIG (reference sequence). The V end was cut by 4 bases, the J end by 8 bases, with 14 bases between. In DNA, the CDR3 is TGTGCCTGGACCCGGGACACAGGGGAAAAACTGTTTTTT. It yields the protein CAWTRDTGEKLFF.

V is TRBV27 and J is TRBJ2-1, with D possibly matching TRBD2 (6 bases). The CDR3 spans 14 residues. Germline CDR1 reads MNHEY; CDR2 reads SMNVEV (reference sequence). V lost 3 bases and J 0 bases, leaving 6 bases between the germline ends. CDR3: CASSFGGSYNEQFF. DNA for the CDR3: TGTGCCAGCAGTTTCGGGGGCTCCTACAATGAGCAGTTCTTC.